Listed below are T cell receptor beta chains from one sample, sequenced in a study of cytomegalovirus exposure and HLA in healthy donors. Generated by immunoSEQ multiplex PCR, the TCRdb table keeps only in-frame clones and is missing some. The table lists some 150,000 clones, around 79% of them singletons. Sequencing was performed on PBMCs. These receptors were obtained from a woman in her twenties or thirties in good health and CMV-seronegative. The CDR3 runs from the conserved cysteine through the conserved F or W. The D gene is left open where the match is weak. Clone size is stated in some rows and not others, as once, few, many or a class when expanded.

>-|TRBV6-5|TRBJ2-1|TRBD2
TGTGCCAGCTTCGAGGCGGGGGGCCGCTTCAATGAGCAGTTCTTC
CASFEAGGRFNEQFF
>-|TRBV5-4|TRBJ1-2|TRBD1
TGTGCCAGCAGCTTGGGGGACAGGGGGCTAGGCTACACCTTC
CASSLGDRGLGYTF
>-|TRBV6-1|TRBJ2-1|-
TGTGCCAGCAGTGAAAATAGCGGAGGACTGGCAAAAGAGCAGTTCTTC
CASSENSGGLAKEQFF
>-|TRBV4-1|TRBJ2-3|-
TGCGCCAGCAGCCGAGACGGGGATACGCAGTATTTT
CASSRDGDTQYF
>-|TRBV11-1|TRBJ1-1|TRBD1
TGTGCCAGCAGCTTAAACGGGGGGACAGGGGAGAACACTGAAGCTTTCTTT
CASSLNGGTGENTEAFF
>-|TRBV15|TRBJ2-7|-
TGTGCCACCAGCCCACGTATTTCCAGGCACGAGCAGTACTTC
CATSPRISRHEQYF
>-|TRBV7-8|TRBJ2-7|-
TGTGCCAGCACCCCCAGTTGGTCTAGCTCCTACGAGCAGTACTTC
CASTPSWSSSYEQYF
>few|TRBV19|TRBJ1-2|-
TGTGCCAGTAGTATAGCCCTATCGGGTGGCTACACCTTC
CASSIALSGGYTF
>-|TRBV27|TRBJ1-1|-
TGTGCCAGCAGTTTCGGACTTCAGGGGGAAGCTTTCTTT
CASSFGLQGEAFF
>-|TRBV7-9|TRBJ1-5|-
TGTGCCAGCAGCTCCCCTGGGGGGTCGGGCCAGCCCCAGCATTTT
CASSSPGGSGQPQHF
>few|TRBV5-6|TRBJ1-3|TRBD1
TGTGCCAGCAGCTTGCAGGGGGCGCGAAACACCATATATTTT
CASSLQGARNTIYF
>few|TRBV21-1|TRBJ2-2|-
TGTGCCAGCAGCCCGAGGGCGGCTACCGGGGAGCTGTTTTTT
CASSPRAATGELFF
>-|TRBV7-6|TRBJ2-3|-
TGTGCCAGCAGCTTATCGAGCAGGGAAGATACGCAGTATTTT
CASSLSSREDTQYF
>-|TRBV28|TRBJ2-7|TRBD1
TGTGCCAGCAGTTTGCTGCAGGGGGCGAGTGAGCAGTACTTC
CASSLLQGASEQYF
>-|TRBV4-1|TRBJ2-1|TRBD2
TGCGCCAGCAGCCGGGACTACCCAGGAAATGAGCAGTTCTTC
CASSRDYPGNEQFF
>-|TRBV19|TRBJ1-4|-
TGTGCCAGTAGTAGAGTGCGTAATGAAAAACTGTTTTTT
CASSRVRNEKLFF